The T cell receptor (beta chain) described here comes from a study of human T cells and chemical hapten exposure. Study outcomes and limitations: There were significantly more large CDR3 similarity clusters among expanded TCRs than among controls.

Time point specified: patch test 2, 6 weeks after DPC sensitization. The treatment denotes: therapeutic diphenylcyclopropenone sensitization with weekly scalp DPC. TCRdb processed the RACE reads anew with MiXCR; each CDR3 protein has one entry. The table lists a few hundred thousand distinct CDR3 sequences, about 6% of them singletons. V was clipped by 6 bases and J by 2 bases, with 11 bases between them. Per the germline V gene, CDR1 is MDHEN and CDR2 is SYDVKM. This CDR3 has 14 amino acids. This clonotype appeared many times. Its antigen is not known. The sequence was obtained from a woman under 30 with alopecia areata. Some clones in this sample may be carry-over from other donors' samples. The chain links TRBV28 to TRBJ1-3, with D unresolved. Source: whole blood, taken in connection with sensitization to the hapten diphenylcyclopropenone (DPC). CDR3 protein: CASRPPGAGNTIYF. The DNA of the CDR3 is TGTGCCAGCAGACCCCCCGGTGCTGGAAACACCATATATTTT.